This record covers a single T cell receptor beta chain. Its antigen is as yet unknown. With 9 bases clipped from V and 3 bases from J, the junction kept 16 bases outside the gene matches. This CDR3 spans 16 amino acids. CDR1 is LNHDA, CDR2 SQIVND, per germline (reference sequence). Some clones are missing from TCRdb's copy, which holds only in-frame ones; the method was immunoSEQ multiplex PCR. In the table there are more than 80,000 clones, 91% of which are singletons. At cycle 4 day 1, cycle 7 day 1, and baseline, blood was sampled. This sample stems from a study of OX40 agonist ivuxolimab in advanced cancers. Study summary: Dosing consisted of intravenous ivuxolimab at 0.01 to 10 mg/kg every 2 weeks.

Study-wide results and caveats: The antigens recognized by the expanded peripheral T cells, that is their antigen specificity, were not determined.

The sequence derives from an adult with an advanced solid tumor such as melanoma, head and neck, liver or kidney cancer. Material: CD4+ or CD8+ T cells sorted from blood, obtained in a trial of the OX40 agonist ivuxolimab. V gene TRBV19 combines with J gene TRBJ1-2, with 7 positions matching TRBD1. The CDR3 sequence is CASSPDLGQSYYGYTF. CDR3 bases: TGTGCCAGCTCCCCCGATCTGGGACAGTCTTACTATGGCTACACCTTC.